These 24 T cell receptor beta chains came from one sample sequenced in a study of blood T cell repertoires in COVID-19 (TCRdb year 2020). The protocol used for the library was the immunoSEQ multiplex PCR assay. Drawn from immuneACCESS, this table holds only the in-frame rearrangements with V and J called that TCRdb kept. Clones are partly lost; checked studies trace under half to an unresolved V gene and leave the rest unexplained. Here the sample has approximately 390,000 clones; around nine tenths occur a single time. The leading ten clones occupy around 10% of the sample. Sequences were obtained from PBMCs or T cells enriched from blood (not recorded which). The source is a woman aged 50 to 60 who had recovered from COVID-19.

This clone was counted only a few times. V usage is TRBV19 and J usage is TRBJ1-1; D not certain. V dropped 11 bases and J dropped 5 bases, with 12 bases sitting between them. Germline-derived CDR1 and CDR2 are LNHDA and SQIVND (reference sequence). The CDR3 covers 11 residues. This chain's CDR3 is CASKTGTEAFF. The CDR3 nucleotides are TGTGCCTCCAAGACGGGAACTGAAGCTTTCTTT.

The rearrangement uses TRBV2 and TRBJ1-1, with 8 bases lining up with TRBD1. The CDR3 is made up of 15 amino acids. Looked up from germline, CDR1 is SNHLY and CDR2 is FYNNEI. J was trimmed by 7 bases and V by 1 base; bases with no gene match: 8. CDR3 in amino acids: CASSEEFRGLGEAFF. The CDR3 region has the DNA TGTGCCAGCAGTGAAGAGTTCAGGGGGCTCGGTGAAGCTTTCTTT. Drawing the rest from reference TRBV2 and TRBJ1-1, the complete variable domain is EPEVTQTPSHQVTQMGQEVILRCVPISNHLYFYWYRQILGQKVEFLVSFYNNEISEKSEIFDDQFSVERPDGSNFTLKIRSTKLEDSAMYFCASSEEFRGLGEAFFGQGTRLTVV.

This clone was found a few times. This sequence joins TRBV24-1 and TRBJ1-6; weak D call: TRBD1 (5 bases). Trimming stripped 9 bases from V and 9 bases from J, with 14 bases between. Per germline, CDR1 KGHDR and CDR2 SFDVKD. The CDR3 is made up of 13 amino acids. CDR3 in DNA: TGTGCCACCCACGGCAGGGTGTTTTCACCCCTCCACTTT. It is translated as CATHGRVFSPLHF.

V usage is TRBV6-2 or TRBV6-3 and J usage is TRBJ2-2, with D possibly TRBD1 on 5 matching bases. Trimming took 2 bases from V and 5 from J, leaving 21 bases between them. Germline V lookup: CDR1 MNHEY, CDR2 SVGEGT. The length of the CDR3 is 18 residues. The chain's CDR3 is CASSYPGLGEEGTGELFF. The CDR3 DNA follows: TGTGCCAGCAGTTACCCAGGGTTGGGTGAGGAAGGGACCGGGGAGCTGTTTTTT.

The chain carries TRBV30 and TRBJ1-2, with 9 nucleotides matching TRBD1. The CDR3 has 11 amino acids. Germline assignment: CDR1 GTSNPN and CDR2 SVGIG (reference sequence). V lost 7 bases to trimming and J lost 8 bases; unmatched junction nucleotides: 5. The CDR3 DNA follows: TGTGCCTTCACAGGGGGCTGGGGCTACACCTTC. This gives the protein CAFTGGWGYTF.

The V gene is TRBV9, the J gene TRBJ2-1, with D possibly being TRBD1 (6 bases). The CDR3 sequence is 16 residues long. V was cut by 1 base and J by 4 bases, with 15 bases left in between. Germline V lookup: CDR1 SGDLS, CDR2 YYNGEE. CDR3 in amino acids: CASSVHSGVDYNEQFF. Written as DNA, the CDR3 is TGTGCCAGCAGCGTACATTCAGGGGTGGATTACAATGAGCAGTTCTTC.

Written as DNA, the CDR3 is TGTGCCAGCAGTTTTCGACAGGGTCACTACGAGCAGTACTTC. It specifies CASSFRQGHYEQYF. The rearrangement uses TRBV28 and TRBJ2-7; 7 nucleotides align to TRBD1. The germline gives CDR1 MDHEN, CDR2 SYDVKM. With 3 bases clipped from V and 3 bases from J, the junction kept 5 bases outside the gene matches. The CDR3 is made up of 14 amino acids.

The chain is built from TRBV2 and TRBJ1-4; 8 bases are a match to TRBD1. V trimming: 8 bases; J trimming: 7 bases; junction bases outside the gene matches: 9. In germline, CDR1 is SNHLY, CDR2 FYNNEI. CDR3 length: 14 amino acids. CDR3 coding DNA: TGTGCCAGCCAACTCGACAGGGGAGGTGAAAAACTGTTTTTT. As protein: CASQLDRGGEKLFF. Full variable domain (rest looked up from reference TRBV2 and TRBJ1-4): EPEVTQTPSHQVTQMGQEVILRCVPISNHLYFYWYRQILGQKVEFLVSFYNNEISEKSEIFDDQFSVERPDGSNFTLKIRSTKLEDSAMYFCASQLDRGGEKLFFGSGTQLSVL.

The V and J genes are TRBV3-1 (or the pseudogene TRBV3-2) and TRBJ1-1, with D unresolved. Trimming removed 3 bases from V and 3 bases from J, with 11 bases in between. This CDR3 region has 14 residues. CDR1 and CDR2 from the germline V gene are LGHDT and YNNKEL (reference sequence). This CDR3 is CASSQTSVYTEAFF. As DNA, the CDR3 is TGTGCCAGCAGCCAGACATCGGTTTACACTGAAGCTTTCTTT.

V usage is TRBV12-5 and J usage is TRBJ1-1; D uncertain. The CDR3 length is 11 residues. V lost 7 bases and J 3 bases, leaving 6 bases between the germline ends. CDR1 is LGHNT, CDR2 FRNRAP, per germline. In DNA form, the CDR3 reads TGTGCTAGTGTGAGTTACACTGAAGCTTTCTTT. Protein: CASVSYTEAFF.

This clone was observed once. This chain uses TRBV5-5 with TRBJ2-5; 12 bases are a match to TRBD2. The CDR3 totals 18 residues. CDR1 and CDR2 from the germline V gene are SGHKS and YYEKEE (reference sequence). With 1 base clipped from V and 0 bases from J, the junction kept 7 bases outside the gene matches. The DNA of the CDR3 is TGTGCCAGCAGCTTGTTCCTAGCGGGGGGGCTGTACCAAGAGACCCAGTACTTC. It specifies CASSLFLAGGLYQETQYF. Looking up the rest from reference TRBV5-5 and TRBJ2-5 gives the full variable domain: DAGVTQSPTHLIKTRGQQVTLRCSPISGHKSVSWYQQVLGQGPQFIFQYYEKEERGRGNFPDRFSARQFPNYSSELNVNALLLGDSALYLCASSLFLAGGLYQETQYFGPGTRLLVL.

Written as DNA, the CDR3 is TGTGCCAGCGGAAAGGGGACATTATCGAACACCGGGGAGCTGTTTTTT. Amino acids: CASGKGTLSNTGELFF. The V gene is TRBV27, the J gene TRBJ2-2, with a weak D call TRBD1 (6 bases). Trimming pared 8 bases from V and 0 bases from J, leaving 16 bases between. CDR1 is MNHEY, CDR2 SMNVEV, per germline (reference sequence). The CDR3 totals 16 residues.

V usage is TRBV7-8 and J usage is TRBJ2-1, with 8 nucleotides matching TRBD2. J lost 4 bases, V lost 5 bases, and 7 bases had no gene match. CDR3 length: 15 amino acids. Germline CDR1 SGHVS, CDR2 FQNEAQ. DNA of the CDR3: TGTGCCAGCAGCCCCGGGGGGGCGGCGTACAATGAGCAGTTCTTC. It codes for CASSPGGAAYNEQFF.

This CDR3 reads CASSQLLSGANVLTF. CDR3 in DNA: TGTGCCAGCAGCCAACTCCTTTCTGGGGCCAACGTCCTGACTTTC. This rearrangement joins TRBV7-9 to TRBJ2-6; D call uncertain. Germline-derived CDR1 and CDR2 are SEHNR and FQNEAQ (reference sequence). The ends were cut back, 5 bases at V and 1 base at J, with 9 bases in the middle. This CDR3 region has 15 residues.

The chain uses TRBV20-1 and TRBJ2-1; 9 nucleotides agree with TRBD2. After removal of 3 bases from V and 10 bases from J, the junction contained 16 bases not matched to a gene. Germline V gene lookup returns CDR1 DFQATT and CDR2 SNEGSKA (reference sequence). CDR3 size: 16 residues. In DNA, the CDR3 is TGCAGTGCTAGTGAGGCGGGGGGGCCCTGGCGCTACGAGCAGTTCTTC. This codes for CSASEAGGPWRYEQFF.

The rearrangement links TRBV7-9 to TRBJ2-1; maybe TRBD1 (5 bases). This CDR3 is 13 amino acids long. The germline gives CDR1 SEHNR, CDR2 FQNEAQ (reference sequence). V lost 3 bases and J 8 bases, leaving 11 bases between the germline ends. CDR3 loop: CASSFVQGYEQFF. The CDR3 DNA reads as TGTGCCAGCAGCTTTGTCCAGGGCTATGAGCAGTTCTTC. Full variable domain (remainder filled in from reference TRBV7-9 and TRBJ2-1): DTGVSQNPRHKITKRGQNVTFRCDPISEHNRLYWYRQTLGQGPEFLTYFQNEAQLEKSRLLSDRFSAERPKGSFSTLEIQRTEQGDSAMYLCASSFVQGYEQFFGPGTRLTVL.

The genes are TRBV7-2 and TRBJ1-2; 9 nucleotides align to TRBD1. V shed 5 bases, J shed 4 bases, and the junction held 8 bases outside the gene matches. Germline CDR1 reads SGHTA; CDR2 reads FQGNSA. CDR3 length: 15 residues. CDR3 nucleotides: TGTGCCAGCAGCCAAACCGGGACAGGGAGCTATGGCTACACCTTC. Protein product: CASSQTGTGSYGYTF.

The chain has TRBV29-1 and TRBJ1-3; TRBD1 might be the D (5 bases). Trimming took 7 bases from V and 0 from J, leaving 19 bases between them. Germline lookup yields CDR1 SQVTM and CDR2 ANQGSEA. This CDR3 is 16 amino acids long. The CDR3: CSATTFDRDSGNTIYF. The CDR3 coding sequence is TGCAGCGCCACCACTTTCGACAGAGACTCTGGAAACACCATATATTTT.

The chain links TRBV9 to TRBJ1-1; a possible D gene is TRBD1 (6 bases). The germline CDR1 and CDR2 sequences are SGDLS and YYNGEE. Deletions cut 0 bases from V and 1 base from J, with 22 bases between. This CDR3 is 19 amino acids long. The CDR3 sequence: CASSVGSTGYRGRNTEAFF. As DNA, the CDR3 is TGTGCCAGCAGCGTAGGTAGCACAGGGTATAGAGGGAGGAACACTGAAGCTTTCTTT.

The V call is TRBV2, the J call TRBJ1-1; D not certain. Trimming cost V 7 bases and J 3 bases, with 9 bases left between them. The CDR3 extends over 12 amino acids. Germline lookup yields CDR1 SNHLY and CDR2 FYNNEI. The CDR3 region is CASTRDYTEAFF. As DNA, the CDR3 is TGTGCCAGCACCCGGGATTACACTGAAGCTTTCTTT.

This rearrangement joins TRBV4-1 to TRBJ2-3; TRBD1 is a possible D gene (5 bases). V gave up 5 bases and J gave up 0 bases, with 12 bases separating them. CDR1 and CDR2 from the germline V gene are MGHRA and YSYEKL. This CDR3 is 15 amino acids long. DNA of the CDR3: TGCGCCAGCAGCAACCAACAGGTTAGCACAGATACGCAGTATTTT. Amino acid sequence: CASSNQQVSTDTQYF.

Here the CDR3 reads CASSFKDRGNHGYTF. The CDR3 DNA follows: TGTGCCAGCTCGTTTAAGGACAGGGGTAATCATGGCTACACCTTC. The chain combines TRBV18 with TRBJ1-2, with TRBD1 identical over 9 bases. Trimming cost V 6 bases and J 6 bases; bases outside gene matches: 11. The CDR3 runs to 15 residues. Germline V gene data show CDR1 as KGHSH and CDR2 as LQKENI.

This chain links TRBV25-1 with TRBJ1-1, with a weak D call TRBD1 (5 bases). Per germline, CDR1 MGHDK and CDR2 SYGVNS. V was clipped by 5 bases and J by 7 bases, with 11 bases between them. This CDR3 has 12 residues. The CDR3 sequence: CASSPGQGEAFF. For the CDR3, the DNA is TGTGCCAGCAGTCCTGGGCAGGGTGAAGCTTTCTTT.

The chain employs TRBV6-5 and TRBJ1-2, with D tentatively TRBD1 (6 bases). Germline V gene sequence: CDR1 MNHEY, CDR2 SVGAGI. Trimming took 4 bases from V and 5 from J, leaving 14 bases between them. CDR3 length equals 14 residues. As DNA, the CDR3 is TGTGCCAGCAGTTTCTCGGACAGCCCATATGGCTACACCTTC. Encoded protein: CASSFSDSPYGYTF.